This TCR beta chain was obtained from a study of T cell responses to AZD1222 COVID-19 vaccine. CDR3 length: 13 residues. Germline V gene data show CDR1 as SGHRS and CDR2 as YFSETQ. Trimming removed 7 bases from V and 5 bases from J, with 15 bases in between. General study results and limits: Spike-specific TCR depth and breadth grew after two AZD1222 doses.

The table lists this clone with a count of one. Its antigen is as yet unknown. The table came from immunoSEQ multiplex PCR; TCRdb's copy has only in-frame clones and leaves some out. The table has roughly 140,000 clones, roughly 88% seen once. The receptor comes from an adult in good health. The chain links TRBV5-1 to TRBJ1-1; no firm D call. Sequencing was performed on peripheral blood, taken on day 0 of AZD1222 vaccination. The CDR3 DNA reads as TGCGCCAGCGGTGGGGAGGTGGGGACTGAAGCTTTCTTT. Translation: CASGGEVGTEAFF.